This TCR beta chain was retrieved from a study of blood T cell repertoires in COVID-19. The wider study: Both acute and convalescent COVID-19 samples were obtained from the United States, Italy and Spain. Sample material is recorded as cDNA or gDNA derived from T cells, B-cell-depleted T cells, or PBMCs.

Under the authors' procedure: Researchers report that nucleated cell counts were estimated from reference gene primer amplification. Assay: immunoSEQ multiplex PCR; the TCRdb copy retains only in-frame clones and omits some. That table furnishes V, J and clone size, whereas the DNA furnished D and trimming. This sample has 55,000 to 65,000 clones, with around nine tenths found just once. The sequenced sample was peripheral blood. The TCR originated in a woman aged 55-70 years with active COVID-19.

CDR3 coding DNA: TGCGCCAGCAGCTTGACCAGCGGCCCCACAGATACGCAGTATTTT. It is translated as CASSLTSGPTDTQYF. The chain couples TRBV5-1 to TRBJ2-3; a possible D gene is TRBD2 (5 bases). The V end lost 1 base, the J end lost 2 bases, and 11 bases lay between the germline ends. The CDR3 is 15 residues long. Germline V gene sequence: CDR1 SGHRS, CDR2 YFSETQ.